Below, 18 T cell receptor beta chains from the same sample are listed, as sequenced in a study of post-analysis software for immune sequencing data. Study conclusions and caveats: Included in a set of roughly five TRBV segments more frequent in patients than controls were TRBV5-6, TRBV5-1 and TRBV20-1.

Their target antigens are unknown. The TCR beta cDNA libraries contained unique molecular identifiers. Each CDR3 protein gets one entry after TCRdb re-called the PCR reads with MiXCR. The sample lists roughly 800,000 distinct CDR3 sequences; approximately 30% were seen once. Sequenced material: blood. These receptors were taken from a girl aged 10-17 years with multiple sclerosis.

This clonotype showed up just a few times. The chain links TRBV6-2 or TRBV6-3 to TRBJ2-5; 7 bases fit TRBD2. V was clipped by 7 bases and J by 4 bases; unmatched bases: 12. The CDR3 spans 15 residues. Germline V gene sequence: CDR1 MNHEY, CDR2 SVGEGT. As DNA, the CDR3 is TGTGCCAGCAAACCCCTCGGGGGAGGGGCAGAGACCCAGTACTTC. Translation gives CASKPLGGGAETQYF.

This clonotype showed up many times. The chain has TRBV20-1 and TRBJ2-7; D gene unclear. Germline assignment: CDR1 DFQATT and CDR2 SNEGSKA (reference sequence). V lost 0 bases to trimming and J lost 3 bases, with 15 bases between them. CDR3 size: 15 residues. The CDR3, as DNA: TGCAGTGCTAGAGATGACAAGGGTTTTTACTACGAGCAGTACTTC. Its translation: CSARDDKGFYYEQYF.

This clonotype occurred a few times. The chain combines TRBV29-1 with TRBJ1-1; D is perhaps TRBD1 (6 bases). Per germline, CDR1 SQVTM and CDR2 ANQGSEA. V shed 8 bases and J shed 3 bases, with 19 bases lying between them. The CDR3 is made up of 14 amino acids. CDR3 sequence (DNA): TGCAGCTTCCGCAGGGGTCCGATTGACACTGAAGCTTTCTTT. Its protein is CSFRRGPIDTEAFF. The complete variable domain, with remaining parts taken from reference TRBV29-1 and TRBJ1-1, reads SAVISQKPSRDICQRGTSLTIQCQVDSQVTMMFWYRQQPGQSLTLIATANQGSEATYESGFVIDKFPISRPNLTFSTLTVSNMSPEDSSIYLCSFRRGPIDTEAFFGQGTRLTVV.

This chain links TRBV7-9 with TRBJ1-1, with 7 nucleotides matching TRBD1. CDR1 and CDR2 from the germline V gene are SEHNR and FQNEAQ (reference sequence). This CDR3 is built from 18 residues. V was pared by 10 bases and J by 1 base, with 21 bases of the junction left unmatched. The CDR3 protein is CATTSWGQTARGNTEAFF. DNA of the CDR3: TGTGCCACCACCTCCTGGGGACAGACTGCCCGAGGGAACACTGAAGCTTTCTTT. The complete variable domain, with remaining parts taken from reference TRBV7-9 and TRBJ1-1, reads DTGVSQNPRHKITKRGQNVTFRCDPISEHNRLYWYRQTLGQGPEFLTYFQNEAQLEKSRLLSDRFSAERPKGSFSTLEIQRTEQGDSAMYLCATTSWGQTARGNTEAFFGQGTRLTVV.

This chain uses TRBV6-1 with TRBJ2-5; no clear D gene. This CDR3 comprises 16 residues. The V and J ends lost 3 bases and 11 bases respectively, with 25 bases between them. Germline CDR1 and CDR2: MNHNS and SASEGT. The CDR3 sequence: CASSDLPYGSYNEQYF. The CDR3 nucleotides read TGTGCCAGCAGTGACTTACCATACGGTTCCTACAATGAGCAGTACTTC.

This chain uses TRBV28 with TRBJ1-1, with TRBD1 identical over 7 bases. Looked up from germline, CDR1 is MDHEN and CDR2 is SYDVKM. The CDR3 length is 14 residues. The ends lost 5 bases at V and 6 bases at J; junction bases unmatched: 9. The CDR3 DNA follows: TGTGCCAGCAGTCACCCTCTGACAGGGCCTGAAGCTTTCTTT. Protein: CASSHPLTGPEAFF.

The chain uses TRBV7-9 and TRBJ2-1, with unresolved D. This CDR3 spans 13 amino acids. Germline-derived CDR1 and CDR2 are SEHNR and FQNEAQ (reference sequence). Trimming cost V 2 bases and J 7 bases, with 9 bases left between them. In nucleotides, the CDR3 is TGTGCCAGCAGCTTAACTGCCCAGAATGAGCAGTTCTTC. Its protein is CASSLTAQNEQFF.

This clonotype was counted ten times or more. The chain has TRBV5-1 and TRBJ2-5; TRBD2 matches 7 bases. The CDR3 sequence is 15 residues long. Losses at the gene ends were 0 bases for V and 5 bases for J; bases not matched to a gene: 7. Germline lookup yields CDR1 SGHRS and CDR2 YFSETQ. The CDR3 region has the DNA TGCGCCAGCAGCTTGGATCCGGGAGGATTTGAGACCCAGTACTTC. It encodes CASSLDPGGFETQYF.

The chain recombines TRBV2 with TRBJ2-5, with 9 bases fitting TRBD2. V lost 4 bases to trimming and J lost 2 bases; unmatched junction nucleotides: 11. Germline CDR1 SNHLY, CDR2 FYNNEI. CDR3 size: 17 residues. CDR3 nucleotide sequence: TGTGCCAGCAGTGCCCCTCGTAGCGGGGGTATTCAAGAGACCCAGTACTTC. It is translated as CASSAPRSGGIQETQYF.

CDR3: CASSLKGGGQVNEKLFF. The CDR3, as DNA: TGTGCCAGCAGTTTAAAAGGCGGGGGACAGGTTAATGAAAAACTGTTTTTT. The chain recombines TRBV12-3 or TRBV12-4 with TRBJ1-4; the match to TRBD1 covers 8 bases. V lost 2 bases, J lost 4 bases, and 9 bases stayed unmatched. CDR3 size: 17 residues.

A few counts support this clonotype. This chain connects TRBV7-9 to TRBJ2-5, with no clear D. This CDR3 region has 15 residues. V was pared by 5 bases and J by 1 base, with 14 bases between. The germline gives CDR1 SEHNR, CDR2 FQNEAQ (reference sequence). CDR3 in DNA: TGTGCCAGCAGCGACATGAGCCCAGTCCAAGAGACCCAGTACTTC. It yields the protein CASSDMSPVQETQYF.

This chain links TRBV7-8 with TRBJ2-3; D gene uncertain. V lost 4 bases, J lost 0 bases, and 14 bases lay in between. The CDR3 covers 16 residues. CDR1 is SGHVS, CDR2 FQNEAQ, per germline. CDR3 in DNA: TGTGCCAGCAGCTCCTCCCGAGACGAAAGCACAGATACGCAGTATTTT. Amino acid sequence: CASSSSRDESTDTQYF.

This clonotype came up a few times. CDR3: CASSSVGLLNTGELFF. In DNA form, the CDR3 reads TGTGCCAGCAGTTCTGTGGGACTACTGAACACCGGGGAGCTGTTTTTT. The chain couples TRBV12-3 or TRBV12-4 to TRBJ2-2, with 7 positions matching TRBD2. This CDR3 has 16 amino acids. The ends lost 4 bases at V and 1 base at J; junction bases unmatched: 6.

CDR3 in DNA: TGCGCCAGCAGCTTCGCCCGGACAGGGGGGTTTGGGGAGCAGTTCTTC. It is translated as CASSFARTGGFGEQFF. The chain recombines TRBV5-1 with TRBJ2-1; 10 bases fit TRBD1. J gave up 10 bases and V 2 bases, and 12 bases lay outside the gene matches. The CDR3 runs 16 residues. Germline-derived CDR1 and CDR2 are SGHRS and YFSETQ.

This clonotype was observed a few times. The chain links TRBV6-2 or TRBV6-3 to TRBJ2-7, with D possibly called TRBD1 or TRBD2 (5 bases each). The V gene's germline CDR1 is MNHEY and CDR2 SVGEGT. CDR3 length: 15 amino acids. Trimming left V 0 bases short and J 4 bases short, with 13 bases between. This CDR3 is CASSYSSGTRYEQYF. As DNA, the CDR3 is TGTGCCAGCAGTTACTCGTCGGGGACCCGATACGAGCAGTACTTC.

The gene calls are TRBV25-1 and TRBJ2-7; D remains unclear. The CDR3 is 15 amino acids. V was clipped by 2 bases and J by 3 bases, with 14 bases between them. Per the germline V gene, CDR1 is MGHDK and CDR2 is SYGVNS. CDR3 protein: CASSEGAPPSYEQYF. The CDR3 region has the DNA TGTGCCAGCAGTGAAGGAGCGCCCCCGAGCTACGAGCAGTACTTC.

The CDR3 here is CSASGTSGRVTNPYNEQFF. In DNA form, the CDR3 reads TGCAGTGCGTCTGGGACTAGCGGGAGGGTAACCAATCCTTACAATGAGCAGTTCTTC. The V and J genes are TRBV20-1 and TRBJ2-1; 16 bases fit TRBD2. This CDR3 contains 19 residues. The V segment lost 6 bases and the J segment 4 bases; nucleotides outside the gene matches: 15. Germline V lookup: CDR1 DFQATT, CDR2 SNEGSKA (reference sequence).

This clonotype showed up just a few times. This chain links TRBV7-9 with TRBJ2-7, with 14 bases matching TRBD2. The CDR3 totals 17 residues. The germline gives CDR1 SEHNR, CDR2 FQNEAQ (reference sequence). Trimming took 0 bases from V and 7 from J; bases not matched to a gene: 8. The CDR3, as DNA: TGTGCCAGCAGCTTAGCGGGACTAGCGGGAGTGGGCAATGAGCAGTACTTC. Translation: CASSLAGLAGVGNEQYF. Filled out from reference TRBV7-9 and TRBJ2-7, the complete variable domain reads DTGVSQNPRHKITKRGQNVTFRCDPISEHNRLYWYRQTLGQGPEFLTYFQNEAQLEKSRLLSDRFSAERPKGSFSTLEIQRTEQGDSAMYLCASSLAGLAGVGNEQYFGPGTRLTVT.